The entry below gives a single T cell receptor beta chain sequence along with its context. Its antigen is undetermined. A junction end diverges from the germline sequence, so it may reflect a read error. From unsorted bulk tissue weighing roughly 17-31 mg, DNA and RNA were co-extracted. HBV chronically infected the treatment-naive patients. The sample belongs to a study of tumor-infiltrating lymphocytes in primary liver carcinoma. Study background: Samples returned roughly 3.65 to 7.5 million productive TCRbeta reads, a yield that was similar across tissue types.

The CDR3 has 14 residues. With a constant-region primer, TCR beta cDNA was made from approximately 500 ng of total RNA. Three nested multiplex PCR rounds of slightly modified ARM-PCR generated TCR beta libraries. The opening two PCR rounds, approximately 10 cycles each, paired TRBV1-TRBV30 forward primers with a C-beta reverse primer. One entry per CDR3 protein, called by TCRdb with MiXCR from the multiplex PCR reads. The repertoire holds approximately 92,000 distinct CDR3 sequences, with around 70% as singletons. Study outcomes and limitations: Blood had a significantly lower top-250-clone fraction than tumors did (p = 0.039). Reduced overlap was seen in tumor-adjacent and tumor-blood pairs versus tumor region pairs.

The gene calls are TRBV12-3 or TRBV12-4 and TRBJ2-1, with TRBD2 as a possible D gene (6 bases). The sequenced material came from tumor-adjacent normal liver tissue. The receptor comes from a man aged 40-55 years with primary liver carcinoma and hepatitis B virus infection. In DNA, the CDR3 is TGTGTCAGCAGTGTTACCGGGACTTCCGATGAGCGGTTCTTC. Its protein is CVSSVTGTSDERFF.